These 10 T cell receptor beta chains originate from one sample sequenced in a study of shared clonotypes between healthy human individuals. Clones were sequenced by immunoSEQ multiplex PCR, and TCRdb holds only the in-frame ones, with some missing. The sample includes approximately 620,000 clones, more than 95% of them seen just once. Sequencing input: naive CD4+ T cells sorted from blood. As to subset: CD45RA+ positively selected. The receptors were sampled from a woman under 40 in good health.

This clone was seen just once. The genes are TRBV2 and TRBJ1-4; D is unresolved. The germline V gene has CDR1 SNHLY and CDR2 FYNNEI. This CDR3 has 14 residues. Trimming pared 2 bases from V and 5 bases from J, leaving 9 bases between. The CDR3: CASSEYRENEKLFF. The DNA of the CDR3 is TGTGCCAGCAGTGAATATAGGGAGAATGAAAAACTGTTTTTT.

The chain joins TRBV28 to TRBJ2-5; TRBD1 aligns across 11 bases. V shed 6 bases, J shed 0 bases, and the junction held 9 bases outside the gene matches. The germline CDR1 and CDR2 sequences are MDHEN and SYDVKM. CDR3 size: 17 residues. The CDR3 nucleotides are TGTGCCAGCAGGGACAGGGGGCTTGAGGGACACCAAGAGACCCAGTACTTC. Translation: CASRDRGLEGHQETQYF.

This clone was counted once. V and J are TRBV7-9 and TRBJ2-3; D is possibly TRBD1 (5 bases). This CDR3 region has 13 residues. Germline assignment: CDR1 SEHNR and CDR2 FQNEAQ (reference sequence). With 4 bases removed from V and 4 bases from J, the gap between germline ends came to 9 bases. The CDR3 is CASSSQGADTQYF. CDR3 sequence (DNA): TGTGCCAGCAGCTCCCAGGGCGCAGATACGCAGTATTTT.

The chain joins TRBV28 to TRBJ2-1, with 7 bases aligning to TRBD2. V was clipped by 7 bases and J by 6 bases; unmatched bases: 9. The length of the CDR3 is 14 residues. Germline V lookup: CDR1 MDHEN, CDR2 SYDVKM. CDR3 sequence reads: CASKWRDYRNEQFF. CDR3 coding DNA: TGTGCCAGCAAGTGGCGGGACTATCGCAATGAGCAGTTCTTC.

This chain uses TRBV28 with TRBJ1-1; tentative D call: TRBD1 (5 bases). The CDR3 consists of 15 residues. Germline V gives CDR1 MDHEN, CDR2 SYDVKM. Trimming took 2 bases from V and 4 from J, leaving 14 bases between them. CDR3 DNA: TGTGCCAGCAGTTTAAGCGGGGGTGTCGGCACTGAAGCTTTCTTT. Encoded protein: CASSLSGGVGTEAFF.

The CDR3 DNA follows: TGTGCCAGCAGCTTATTGGCGGGGACCTATGAGCAGTTCTTC. This sequence encodes CASSLLAGTYEQFF. The chain recombines TRBV7-2 with TRBJ2-1, with a possible D match to TRBD2 (6 bases). The V gene's germline CDR1 is SGHTA and CDR2 FQGNSA. The CDR3 extends over 14 amino acids. Trimming took 2 bases from V and 8 from J, leaving 13 bases between them.

The CDR3 loop reads CASRTVGGSYEQYF. CDR3 in DNA: TGTGCCAGCAGGACTGTTGGGGGCTCCTACGAGCAGTACTTC. The chain employs TRBV6-6 and TRBJ2-7; D possibly matches TRBD1 or TRBD2 (5 bases each). Germline-derived CDR1 and CDR2 are MNHNY and SVGAGI (reference sequence). The V gene lost 6 bases and the J gene lost 0 bases, with 12 bases spanning the gap. This CDR3 region has 14 residues.

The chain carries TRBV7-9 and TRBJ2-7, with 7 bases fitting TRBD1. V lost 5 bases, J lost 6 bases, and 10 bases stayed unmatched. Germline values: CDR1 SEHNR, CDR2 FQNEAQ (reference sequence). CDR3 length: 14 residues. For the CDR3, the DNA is TGTGCCAGCAGCCCCATGACAGGGAAGGGCGAGCAGTACTTC. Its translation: CASSPMTGKGEQYF.

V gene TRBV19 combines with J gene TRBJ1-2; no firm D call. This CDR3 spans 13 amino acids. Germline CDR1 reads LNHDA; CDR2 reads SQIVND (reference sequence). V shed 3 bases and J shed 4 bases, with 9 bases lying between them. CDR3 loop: CASSMRIGYGYTF. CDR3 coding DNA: TGTGCCAGTAGTATGAGGATCGGCTATGGCTACACCTTC.

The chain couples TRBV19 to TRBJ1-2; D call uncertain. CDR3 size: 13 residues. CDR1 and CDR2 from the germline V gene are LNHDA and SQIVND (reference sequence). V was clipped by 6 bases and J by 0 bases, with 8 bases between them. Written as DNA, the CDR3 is TGTGCCAGTAGCCTAAGGTCTAACTATGGCTACACCTTC. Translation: CASSLRSNYGYTF.